This TCR beta chain was captured in a study of T cells after yellow fever vaccination. Study-wide background: Fractions of limited cellularity were prepared by means of SMART-Seq v4 Ultra Low Input.

Findings and limits, study-wide: Bulk-population clonotypes that are abundant could appear as contaminants in FACS-sorted repertoires. The secondary response peaked faster, at day 5 versus 15, but was weaker. Across the CD4 and CD8 compartments, a small share of clonotypes was present in both.

This clonotype occurred many times. Its specificity is not known. A single record per CDR3 protein comes from TCRdb applying MiXCR to the 5' RACE reads. This table holds hundreds of thousands of distinct CDR3 sequences, about 3.5% found once. The germline gives CDR1 MDHEN, CDR2 SYDVKM. Trimming stripped 3 bases from V and 6 bases from J, with 9 bases between. The CDR3 has 14 residues. Sample: PBMCs, taken on the day of the yellow fever booster vaccination. This receptor was identified in a man between 18 and 29 years old who received the YFV17D yellow fever vaccine. The chain carries TRBV28 and TRBJ1-6; the D gene is possibly TRBD1 (6 bases). The CDR3 nucleotides read TGTGCCAGCAGTTTCGGGACATCTAATTCACCCCTCCACTTT. Translated, it gives CASSFGTSNSPLHF.